A single sample is the source of the 32 T cell receptor beta chains below, sequenced in a study of blood T cell repertoires in COVID-19. Sequenced by immunoSEQ multiplex PCR; TCRdb stores in-frame clones only, minus some. The data show about 280,000 clones, with roughly 85% seen just once and approximately 5% held by the top ten. Sequencing used peripheral blood. These receptors came from a man aged 50 to 60 with active or convalescent COVID-19.

The chain joins TRBV25-1 to TRBJ2-3, with TRBD2 matching over 8 bases. CDR3 size: 12 residues. Trimming cost V 8 bases and J 3 bases; bases outside gene matches: 1. Germline V gene data show CDR1 as MGHDK and CDR2 as SYGVNS. In nucleotides, the CDR3 is TGTGCCAGCCGGGGGGGAACAGATACGCAGTATTTT. Translated: CASRGGTDTQYF.

V and J are TRBV7-2 and TRBJ2-5; 14 bases map to TRBD2. Germline V gene sequence: CDR1 SGHTA, CDR2 FQGNSA. J lost 5 bases, V lost 5 bases, and 7 bases had no gene match. CDR3 length: 16 residues. The CDR3 region is CASSLRLAGGVETQYF. CDR3 DNA sequence: TGTGCCAGCAGCCTACGACTAGCGGGAGGGGTGGAGACCCAGTACTTC.

The chain combines TRBV5-6 with TRBJ1-5, with a possible D match to TRBD1 (5 bases). This CDR3 contains 16 residues. CDR1 and CDR2 (germline): SGHDT, YYEEEE. V lost 1 base, J lost 3 bases, and 14 bases lay in between. CDR3 coding DNA: TGTGCCAGCAGCTTGTTCCCCAGGGTGCCCAATCAGCCCCAGCATTTT. Its translation: CASSLFPRVPNQPQHF.

The chain carries TRBV5-4 and TRBJ1-1; TRBD1 matches at 8 bases. V was pared by 4 bases and J by 5 bases, with 19 bases of the junction left unmatched. Germline CDR1 reads SGHNT; CDR2 reads YYREEE (reference sequence). CDR3 length equals 18 residues. CDR3 nucleotide sequence: TGTGCCAGCAGCCAGTCCGGACAGGGACCCAAGTCGAGGACTGAAGCTTTCTTT. This translates into CASSQSGQGPKSRTEAFF.

The V gene is TRBV6-5, the J gene TRBJ1-5, with D hard to call. The CDR3 loop spans 12 amino acids. CDR1 is MNHEY and CDR2 is SVGAGI in the germline V gene. The germline V and J ends were trimmed by 8 bases and 7 bases, with 12 bases remaining between them. This CDR3 is CASAAVAQPQHF. DNA of the CDR3: TGTGCCAGCGCGGCGGTAGCCCAGCCCCAGCATTTT.

The chain joins TRBV5-4 to TRBJ2-2; possible D gene TRBD2, 6 bases. The ends were cut back, 0 bases at V and 8 bases at J, with 17 bases in the middle. Per the germline V gene, CDR1 is SGHNT and CDR2 is YYREEE (reference sequence). The CDR3 has 16 amino acids. The CDR3 coding sequence is TGTGCCAGCAGCTTGGGCTCGGGGGTGCGAGTTGGGGAGCTGTTTTTT. Its translation: CASSLGSGVRVGELFF.

The rearrangement uses TRBV5-1 and TRBJ1-5, with unresolved D. Germline V gives CDR1 SGHRS, CDR2 YFSETQ. This CDR3 comprises 14 residues. V gave up 0 bases and J gave up 7 bases, with 11 bases separating them. This CDR3 is CASSLGHGEQPQHF. DNA for the CDR3: TGCGCCAGCAGCTTGGGGCATGGGGAGCAGCCCCAGCATTTT.

The chain is built from TRBV19 and TRBJ2-1; 8 nucleotides align to TRBD2. This CDR3 comprises 14 residues. Germline V CDR1 and CDR2: LNHDA, SQIVND (reference sequence). The ends lost 7 bases at V and 0 bases at J; junction bases unmatched: 2. The CDR3 DNA reads TGTGCCAGTAACAGCGGGAGCTCCTACAATGAGCAGTTCTTC. Amino acids: CASNSGSSYNEQFF.

The gene calls are TRBV3-1 (or the pseudogene TRBV3-2) and TRBJ2-1; TRBD1 is a possible D gene (6 bases). The CDR3 runs to 15 residues. Per germline, CDR1 LGHDT and CDR2 YNNKEL (reference sequence). Between the trimmed V and J ends, which lost 3 bases and 4 bases, there was a span of 13 bases. The CDR3, as DNA: TGTGCCAGCAGCCATGGAGGACAGAGGTACAATGAGCAGTTCTTC. The encoded protein is CASSHGGQRYNEQFF.

This chain connects TRBV6-7 to TRBJ2-2; 9 bases match TRBD2. TRBV6-7 qualifies as an ORF whose function is uncertain. After removal of 5 bases from V and 6 bases from J, the junction contained 13 bases not matched to a gene. This CDR3 comprises 17 residues. The CDR3 DNA follows: TGTGCCAGCAGTCTACGGGCATCCGGGACTAGCCCCGGGGAGCTGTTTTTT. Translation: CASSLRASGTSPGELFF.

The rearrangement joins TRBV15 to TRBJ1-3; 8 positions agree with TRBD1. The CDR3 consists of 15 residues. Germline-derived CDR1 and CDR2 are LNHNV and YYDKDF (reference sequence). V shed 3 bases and J 2 bases; nucleotides not matched to a gene: 3. CDR3 loop: CATSRDRVTGNTIYF. CDR3 DNA sequence: TGTGCCACCAGCAGGGACAGGGTAACTGGAAACACCATATATTTT.

The genes are TRBV5-4 and TRBJ2-6; possible D gene TRBD2, 6 bases. V was shortened by 3 bases and J by 4 bases, with 11 bases between the two germline ends. Germline CDR1 and CDR2: SGHNT and YYREEE (reference sequence). The CDR3 sequence is 15 residues long. DNA for the CDR3: TGTGCCAGCAGCTCCGAGCGGGTCGGGGCCAACGTCCTGACTTTC. Protein product: CASSSERVGANVLTF.

This clone was counted once. V gene TRBV5-4 combines with J gene TRBJ2-5; 9 bases align to TRBD2. J lost 3 bases, V lost 2 bases, and 8 bases had no gene match. The germline CDR1 and CDR2 sequences are SGHNT and YYREEE (reference sequence). This CDR3 contains 16 residues. CDR3 sequence (DNA): TGTGCCAGCAGCTTTCCGACTAGCGGAGATAAAGAGACCCAGTACTTC. Translated, it gives CASSFPTSGDKETQYF.

This rearrangement joins TRBV4-1 to TRBJ2-2; weak D call: TRBD2 (7 bases). The CDR3 extends over 19 amino acids. Germline CDR1 and CDR2: MGHRA and YSYEKL. With 0 bases removed from V and 0 bases from J, the gap between germline ends came to 17 bases. The chain's CDR3 is CASSQDRTRGGPNTGELFF. CDR3 coding DNA: TGCGCCAGCAGCCAAGATCGCACTAGGGGGGGACCGAACACCGGGGAGCTGTTTTTT.

V gene TRBV11-2 combines with J gene TRBJ2-7; D gene ambiguous. The ends were cut back, 1 base at V and 3 bases at J, with 7 bases in the middle. The CDR3 is 13 residues long. Germline loops: CDR1 SGHAT, CDR2 FQNNGV. CDR3 sequence (DNA): TGTGCCAGCAGCTTAGGTAGTGGCTACGAGCAGTACTTC. Its translation: CASSLGSGYEQYF.

This clone was seen a handful of times. This rearrangement joins TRBV18 to TRBJ1-5; TRBD1 aligns across 8 bases. The CDR3 runs 18 residues. Looked up from germline, CDR1 is KGHSH and CDR2 is LQKENI. Losses at the gene ends were 3 bases for V and 4 bases for J; bases not matched to a gene: 14. CDR3 sequence: CASSPPGGYVGLNQPQHF. The CDR3, as DNA: TGTGCCAGCTCACCTCCAGGGGGCTACGTGGGGCTAAATCAGCCCCAGCATTTT.

J is TRBJ2-2 and V is TRBV5-1; 8 nucleotides match TRBD2. The V gene's germline CDR1 is SGHRS and CDR2 YFSETQ. V shed 2 bases and J 1 base; nucleotides not matched to a gene: 4. CDR3 size: 16 residues. The CDR3 reads CASSLTSGRNTGELFF. CDR3 DNA: TGCGCCAGCAGCTTAACTAGCGGTCGGAACACCGGGGAGCTGTTTTTT.

This chain connects TRBV12-3 or TRBV12-4 to TRBJ2-7; D not certain. The germline V and J ends were trimmed by 5 bases and 3 bases, with 5 bases remaining between them. The CDR3 sequence is 11 residues long. CDR3 amino acids: CASSLVYEQYF. Here the CDR3 DNA reads TGTGCCAGCAGTCTCGTCTACGAGCAGTACTTC.

This chain connects TRBV7-2 to TRBJ2-5; 10 bases match TRBD2. V lost 0 bases, J lost 4 bases, and 2 bases stayed unmatched. Germline V CDR1 and CDR2: SGHTA, FQGNSA. CDR3 length: 15 residues. CDR3 loop: CASSLAASGGETQYF. CDR3 nucleotide sequence: TGTGCCAGCAGCTTAGCGGCTAGCGGGGGAGAGACCCAGTACTTC.

The rearrangement joins TRBV14 to TRBJ1-2, with D perhaps matching TRBD1 (5 bases). V lost 5 bases and J 4 bases, leaving 14 bases between the germline ends. The V gene's germline CDR1 is SGHDN and CDR2 FVKESK. This CDR3 spans 14 amino acids. The CDR3: CASSDGGWGYGYTF. In DNA, the CDR3 is TGTGCCAGCAGCGACGGGGGATGGGGCTATGGCTACACCTTC.

The rearrangement links TRBV5-1 to TRBJ1-2, with TRBD1 matching over 8 bases. Germline loops: CDR1 SGHRS, CDR2 YFSETQ. This CDR3 has 16 residues. V was clipped by 0 bases and J by 7 bases; unmatched bases: 11. The CDR3 DNA reads TGCGCCAGCAGCTTGGAGGCCAGGGGGCGCAGGAGTGGCTACACCTTC. Translation: CASSLEARGRRSGYTF.

The genes are TRBV2 and TRBJ2-7; D gene uncertain. V was shortened by 2 bases and J by 6 bases, with 5 bases between the two germline ends. Per germline, CDR1 SNHLY and CDR2 FYNNEI. This CDR3 spans 11 amino acids. In nucleotides, the CDR3 is TGTGCCAGCAGTGAATACGGCGAGCAGTACTTC. Translation: CASSEYGEQYF. The whole variable domain, filled in from reference TRBV2 and TRBJ2-7, reads EPEVTQTPSHQVTQMGQEVILRCVPISNHLYFYWYRQILGQKVEFLVSFYNNEISEKSEIFDDQFSVERPDGSNFTLKIRSTKLEDSAMYFCASSEYGEQYFGPGTRLTVT.

This clone was picked up one time. This chain joins TRBV6-1 and TRBJ1-1; D is unclear. Germline V gene lookup returns CDR1 MNHNS and CDR2 SASEGT. The CDR3 loop spans 13 amino acids. Deletions cut 1 base from V and 2 bases from J, with 5 bases between. CDR3 DNA: TGTGCCAGCAGTGAAGGACTTAACACTGAAGCTTTCTTT. Translation: CASSEGLNTEAFF.

About this clone itself: This sample includes further DNA sequences coding for the same CDR3. The J gene is TRBJ2-1, the V gene TRBV20-1; D remains unclear. Trimming took 3 bases from V and 8 from J, leaving 11 bases between them. Germline loops: CDR1 DFQATT, CDR2 SNEGSKA (reference sequence). The CDR3 has 12 residues. In DNA, the CDR3 is TGCAGTGCTAGTCAAGCTCGGGATGAGCAGTTCTTC. Its protein is CSASQARDEQFF.

This sequence joins TRBV19 and TRBJ1-5, with 9 nucleotides matching TRBD1. After removal of 6 bases from V and 5 bases from J, the junction contained 8 bases not matched to a gene. Germline CDR1 and CDR2: LNHDA and SQIVND (reference sequence). This CDR3 is 15 amino acids long. The CDR3 DNA reads TGTGCCAGTAGAAAAGCGGACAGGGGAGATCAGCCCCAGCATTTT. This sequence encodes CASRKADRGDQPQHF.

J is TRBJ1-3 and V is TRBV3-1 (or the pseudogene TRBV3-2); 10 nucleotides match TRBD1. V gave up 8 bases and J gave up 1 base; unmatched junction bases: 8. The length of the CDR3 is 16 residues. Germline assignment: CDR1 LGHDT and CDR2 YNNKEL (reference sequence). For the CDR3, the DNA is TGTGCCAGCGAGACAGGGGGCGCAGGGTCTGGAAACACCATATATTTT. Protein sequence: CASETGGAGSGNTIYF.

This chain connects TRBV18 to TRBJ2-2; a weak D match, TRBD1 (5 bases). Trimming pared 8 bases from V and 1 base from J, leaving 11 bases between. The CDR3 length is 14 residues. CDR1 is KGHSH and CDR2 is LQKENI in the germline V gene. The CDR3 DNA follows: TGTGCCAGCACCCAGGGCGTGAACACCGGGGAGCTGTTTTTT. Protein product: CASTQGVNTGELFF. Full variable domain (remainder filled in from reference TRBV18 and TRBJ2-2): NAGVMQNPRHLVRRRGQEARLRCSPMKGHSHVYWYRQLPEEGLKFMVYLQKENIIDESGMPKERFSAEFPKEGPSILRIQQVVRGDSAAYFCASTQGVNTGELFFGEGSRLTVL.

The genes are TRBV30 and TRBJ2-1; possibly TRBD2 for D (6 bases). In germline, CDR1 is GTSNPN, CDR2 SVGIG (reference sequence). CDR3 size: 14 residues. V was clipped by 3 bases and J by 1 base, with 10 bases between them. The CDR3 nucleotides are TGTGCCTGGAGAAAGGAGGGGTCCTACAATGAGCAGTTCTTC. Its protein is CAWRKEGSYNEQFF.

The rearrangement joins TRBV7-3 to TRBJ2-1, with D perhaps matching TRBD1 (6 bases). Germline V gene data show CDR1 as SGHTA and CDR2 as FQGTGA. The CDR3 extends over 15 amino acids. Trimming removed 8 bases at V and 0 bases at J, with 14 bases between. Written as DNA, the CDR3 is TGTGCCAGCGCTATTGGACAGAGCTCCTACAATGAGCAGTTCTTC. Translating it yields CASAIGQSSYNEQFF.

The chain uses TRBV11-3 and TRBJ2-7, with TRBD1 matching 10 bases. The length of the CDR3 is 14 residues. J was trimmed by 2 bases and V by 5 bases; bases with no gene match: 3. CDR1 is SGHNT and CDR2 is YENEEA in the germline V gene. The CDR3 DNA reads as TGTGCCAGCAGCCGGGGACAGGGGCCCTACGAGCAGTACTTC. Its translation is CASSRGQGPYEQYF.

The V and J genes are TRBV19 and TRBJ2-3; a possible D gene is TRBD2 (5 bases). Trimming removed 3 bases at V and 6 bases at J, with 22 bases between. This CDR3 contains 17 residues. Per germline, CDR1 LNHDA and CDR2 SQIVND (reference sequence). DNA of the CDR3: TGTGCCAGTAGTATGACGGAGGCTAGCCTACGCGTGGATACGCAGTATTTT. Protein product: CASSMTEASLRVDTQYF.

The rearrangement links TRBV7-9 to TRBJ2-2; 12 bases map to TRBD2. This CDR3 is built from 18 residues. V lost 6 bases and J lost 7; bases outside the gene matches: 15. Germline V gives CDR1 SEHNR, CDR2 FQNEAQ (reference sequence). The CDR3 DNA follows: TGTGCCAGCAGTACCCCTCCGGGACTAGCGGGTATAGTCGGGGAGCTGTTTTTT. Its protein is CASSTPPGLAGIVGELFF.